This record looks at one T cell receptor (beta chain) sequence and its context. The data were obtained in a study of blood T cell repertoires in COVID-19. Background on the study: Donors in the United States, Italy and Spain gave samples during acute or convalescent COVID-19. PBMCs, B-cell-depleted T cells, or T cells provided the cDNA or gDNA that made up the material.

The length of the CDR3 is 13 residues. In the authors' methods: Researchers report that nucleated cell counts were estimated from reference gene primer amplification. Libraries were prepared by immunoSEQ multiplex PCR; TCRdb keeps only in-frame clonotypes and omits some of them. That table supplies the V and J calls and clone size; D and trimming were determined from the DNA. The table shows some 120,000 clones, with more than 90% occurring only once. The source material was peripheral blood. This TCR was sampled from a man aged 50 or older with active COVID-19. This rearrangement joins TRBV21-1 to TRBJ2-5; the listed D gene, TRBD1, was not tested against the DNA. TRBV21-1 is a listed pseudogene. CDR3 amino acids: CASGPCDRETQYF. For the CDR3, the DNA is TGTGCCAGTGGGCCCTGTGACAGAGAGACCCAGTACTTC.